This T cell receptor (beta chain) derives from a study of T cell changes during pregnancy in multiple sclerosis. Generated by immunoSEQ multiplex PCR, the TCRdb table keeps only in-frame clones and is missing some. This sample yields about 44,000 clones, of which 92% are seen a single time; approximately 0.5% belongs to the top ten. The CDR3 runs to 12 residues. V shed 6 bases and J shed 3 bases, with 12 bases lying between them. The germline V gene encodes CDR1 SQVTM and CDR2 ANQGSEA. The chain combines TRBV29-1 with TRBJ2-7, with a possible D match to TRBD2 (6 bases). The TCR originated in a female donor with multiple sclerosis, enrolled in a pregnancy study. Sequencing used CD4+ T cells from peripheral blood mononuclear cells, obtained in the third trimester of pregnancy. CDR3 nucleotide sequence: TGCAGCGTCGGGGGACCAGACTACGAGCAGTACTTC. Amino acid sequence: CSVGGPDYEQYF.